Shown below are 27 T cell receptor beta chains from a single sample sequenced in a study of post-analysis software for immune sequencing data. Study-level results: A few TRBV segments (TRBV5-6, TRBV5-1 and TRBV20-1 among them) occurred more frequently in patients than in controls.

These TCRs' antigens remain unknown. Carried by the TCR beta cDNA libraries were unique molecular identifiers. Each CDR3 protein gets one entry after TCRdb re-called the PCR reads with MiXCR. The sample records approximately 730,000 distinct CDR3 sequences, roughly 29% being singletons. Sequencing was done on a sample of blood. The source is a girl aged 10-17 years with multiple sclerosis.

In this sample, this clonotype turned up a few times. The chain recombines TRBV20-1 with TRBJ2-1; D perhaps matches TRBD2 (6 bases). V shed 3 bases and J shed 1 base, with 16 bases lying between them. Germline-derived CDR1 and CDR2 are DFQATT and SNEGSKA (reference sequence). This CDR3 contains 16 residues. CDR3 residues: CSASRTRDWSYNEQFF. Here the CDR3 DNA reads TGCAGTGCTAGCCGCACCCGGGACTGGTCCTACAATGAGCAGTTCTTC.

Worth noting for this clonotype: Its ends do not fully match the called genes, so a read error is possible. DNA for the CDR3: TGTGCCAGCAGGTTAGCAGCGGGTATTGCCTACGAGCAGTACTTC. Its translation: CASRLAAGIAYEQYF. The chain employs TRBV7-2 and TRBJ2-7; D perhaps matches TRBD2 (6 bases). The CDR3 has 15 residues. Germline-derived CDR1 and CDR2 are SGHTA and FQGNSA. Looking up the rest from reference TRBV7-2 and TRBJ2-7 gives the full variable domain: GAGVSQSPSNKVTEKGKDVELRCDPISGHTALYWYRQSLGQGLEFLIYFQGNSAPDKSGLPSDRFSAERTGGSVSTLTIQRTQQEDSAVYLCASRLAAGIAYEQYFGPGTRLTVT.

This clonotype was picked up a small number of times. J is TRBJ2-5 and V is TRBV5-1; perhaps TRBD1 as D (6 bases). V was shortened by 4 bases and J by 1 base, with 14 bases between the two germline ends. Germline CDR1 is SGHRS and CDR2 is YFSETQ. The CDR3 spans 15 residues. The CDR3 bases are TGCGCCAGCAGCAAAGAGCAGGGGATCCAAGAGACCCAGTACTTC. Translated: CASSKEQGIQETQYF.

V and J are TRBV6-5 and TRBJ2-7; 7 nucleotides match TRBD1. The V gene end was trimmed by 6 bases and the J gene end by 0 bases; junction bases not matched to a gene: 8. The CDR3 is made up of 15 amino acids. Per germline, CDR1 MNHEY and CDR2 SVGAGI. The CDR3, as DNA: TGTGCCAGCAGGACAGGGTGGGCAGGCTCCTACGAGCAGTACTTC. Protein product: CASRTGWAGSYEQYF.

This clonotype was seen once. The chain employs TRBV7-8 and TRBJ1-5, with D unresolved. CDR3 length equals 13 residues. Looked up from germline, CDR1 is SGHVS and CDR2 is FQNEAQ. Between the trimmed V and J ends, which lost 7 bases and 7 bases, there was a span of 14 bases. DNA for the CDR3: TGTGCCAGCACCTCAGACTATTCACAGCCCCAGCATTTT. It translates to CASTSDYSQPQHF. Together with reference TRBV7-8 and TRBJ1-5, the CDR3 gives the full variable domain: GAGVSQSPRYKVAKRGQDVALRCDPISGHVSLFWYQQALGQGPEFLTYFQNEAQLDKSGLPSDRFFAERPEGSVSTLKIQRTQQEDSAVYLCASTSDYSQPQHFGDGTRLSIL.

This clonotype was seen a few times. The chain combines TRBV29-1 with TRBJ1-6; D perhaps matches TRBD1 (5 bases). V dropped 6 bases and J dropped 3 bases, with 12 bases sitting between them. This CDR3 is 14 amino acids long. Germline values: CDR1 SQVTM, CDR2 ANQGSEA. The chain's CDR3 is CSVEGRDYNSPLHF. The CDR3 nucleotides read TGCAGCGTCGAGGGACGAGACTATAATTCACCCCTCCACTTT.

Many counts were recorded for this clonotype. The CDR3, as DNA: TGCAGTGCTAGAGATCTTAGCGGGGGGCTCCCGGGTTTGGATACGCAGTATTTT. Amino acids: CSARDLSGGLPGLDTQYF. The V and J genes are TRBV20-1 and TRBJ2-3; TRBD2 aligns across 10 bases. The germline V gene has CDR1 DFQATT and CDR2 SNEGSKA (reference sequence). CDR3 length equals 18 residues. J was trimmed by 6 bases and V by 0 bases; bases with no gene match: 15.

The chain combines TRBV4-1 with TRBJ1-5, with 7 bases that match TRBD1. Germline trimming cut 1 base from V and 2 bases from J; bases unmatched to any gene: 5. The CDR3 sequence is 16 residues long. From germline, CDR1 is MGHRA and CDR2 YSYEKL. The CDR3 DNA reads TGCGCCAGCAGCCAAGTACCAGGGGGGGGCAATCAGCCCCAGCATTTT. Translation: CASSQVPGGGNQPQHF.

Notes on this clonotype: One end of the junction fails to match germline, which may point to a read error. The V call is TRBV15, the J call TRBJ2-7; tentative D call: TRBD2 (5 bases). From germline, CDR1 is LNHNV and CDR2 YYDKDF (reference sequence). The CDR3 sequence is 14 residues long. The CDR3 sequence: CATSGEGSFDEQYF. For the CDR3, the DNA is TGTGCCACCAGCGGAGAGGGTAGTTTCGACGAGCAGTACTTC.

The gene calls are TRBV6-2 or TRBV6-3 and TRBJ2-7, with TRBD1 matching over 9 bases. Trimming at V came to 6 bases and at J to 1 base, leaving 7 bases not matched to a gene. This CDR3 spans 15 amino acids. CDR1 and CDR2 (germline): MNHEY, SVGEGT. CDR3 nucleotide sequence: TGTGCCAGCAGCTTTGACAGGGGGACATCCTACGAGCAGTACTTC. This translates into CASSFDRGTSYEQYF.

CDR3 DNA: TGCGCCAGCAGCTTGGGCCTCGACAAACCCCCGAACACTGAAGCTTTCTTT. Its protein is CASSLGLDKPPNTEAFF. The chain joins TRBV5-1 to TRBJ1-1; D is uncertain. Per germline, CDR1 SGHRS and CDR2 YFSETQ. The V end was cut by 0 bases, the J end by 1 base, with 16 bases between. The CDR3 length is 17 residues.

This clonotype was counted a single time. With a much larger clone just one base away, this may be a read error. The gene calls are TRBV29-1 and TRBJ2-3, with a possible D match to TRBD2 (6 bases). The CDR3 contains 12 residues. The ends were cut back, 1 base at V and 6 bases at J, with 8 bases in the middle. Germline-derived CDR1 and CDR2 are SQVTM and ANQGSEA. CDR3 in amino acids: CSVEGGRDTQYF. The CDR3 DNA follows: TGCAGCGTTGAAGGTGGGAGGGATACGCAGTATTTT.

This chain links TRBV2 with TRBJ1-4, with D unresolved. CDR1 and CDR2 from the germline V gene are SNHLY and FYNNEI. The length of the CDR3 is 14 residues. Trimming pared 8 bases from V and 0 bases from J, leaving 10 bases between. The CDR3 spells CASSTGTTNEKLFF. For the CDR3, the DNA is TGTGCCAGCTCAACGGGGACAACTAATGAAAAACTGTTTTTT.

The genes are TRBV4-3 and TRBJ2-1, with 13 positions matching TRBD2. The CDR3 totals 17 residues. The germline V gene encodes CDR1 LGHNA and CDR2 YSLEER. Trimming cost V 4 bases and J 6 bases; bases outside gene matches: 9. The CDR3 nucleotides read TGCGCCAGCAGCCGCACCGAACTAGCGGGAGGGGGCAATGAGCAGTTCTTC. This codes for CASSRTELAGGGNEQFF.

The rearrangement links TRBV7-2 to TRBJ1-4; 7 nucleotides line up with TRBD1. CDR3 length equals 14 residues. Per the germline V gene, CDR1 is SGHTA and CDR2 is FQGNSA. With 8 bases clipped from V and 8 bases from J, the junction kept 11 bases outside the gene matches. DNA for the CDR3: TGTGCCAGCGGCCTTCAGGGGGTGACCGAAAAACTGTTTTTT. It codes for CASGLQGVTEKLFF.

This clonotype was detected only a few times. The rearrangement joins TRBV5-1 to TRBJ2-3; possible D gene TRBD2, 5 bases. The germline gives CDR1 SGHRS, CDR2 YFSETQ. V shed 0 bases and J shed 2 bases, with 7 bases lying between them. This CDR3 is 14 amino acids long. The CDR3 region is CASSLGDYTDTQYF. In DNA form, the CDR3 reads TGCGCCAGCAGCTTGGGAGACTACACAGATACGCAGTATTTT.

This clonotype was seen more than once but under ten times. The CDR3 loop is CSVRFQETQYF. The CDR3 DNA is TGCAGCGTTAGGTTCCAAGAGACCCAGTACTTC. The gene calls are TRBV29-1 and TRBJ2-5; D is unresolved. The germline V and J ends were trimmed by 5 bases and 1 base, with 5 bases remaining between them. The CDR3 runs to 11 residues. Germline assignment: CDR1 SQVTM and CDR2 ANQGSEA.

The chain joins TRBV9 to TRBJ2-4; 9 nucleotides match TRBD2. Germline-derived CDR1 and CDR2 are SGDLS and YYNGEE. The junction had 14 bases not matched to a gene; V was cut back by 0 bases and J by 13 bases. This CDR3 is built from 16 residues. The CDR3 reads CASSVEGAGGLWEQYF. CDR3 sequence (DNA): TGTGCCAGCAGCGTAGAAGGTGCGGGAGGGCTGTGGGAGCAGTACTTC.

This chain connects TRBV5-1 to TRBJ2-2; no firm D call. The CDR3 extends over 13 amino acids. Germline lookup yields CDR1 SGHRS and CDR2 YFSETQ. V lost 7 bases and J lost 4, with 11 bases in between. CDR3 coding DNA: TGCGCCAGCGGCGTGGCGGTCACCGGGGAGCTGTTTTTT. It translates to CASGVAVTGELFF.

This clonotype has just a few counts. The J gene is TRBJ1-2, the V gene TRBV24-1; D not certain. Trimming stripped 6 bases from V and 2 bases from J, with 9 bases between. Per germline, CDR1 KGHDR and CDR2 SFDVKD. This CDR3 comprises 13 residues. The CDR3 loop is CATSYGDNYGYTF. CDR3 nucleotide sequence: TGTGCCACCAGTTACGGAGACAACTATGGCTACACCTTC.

In this sample, this clonotype turned up a few times. This rearrangement joins TRBV12-3 or TRBV12-4 to TRBJ1-1; TRBD1 matches at 7 bases. The CDR3 loop spans 14 amino acids. With V trimmed by 7 bases and J by 5 bases, 10 bases remained unmatched. CDR3 residues: CASTSAGGNTEAFF. DNA of the CDR3: TGTGCCAGCACCTCGGCAGGGGGGAATACTGAAGCTTTCTTT.

The chain is built from TRBV10-3 and TRBJ2-4; D might be TRBD1 (5 bases). Per the germline V gene, CDR1 is ENHRY and CDR2 is SYGVKD. V shed 0 bases and J shed 1 base, with 13 bases lying between them. The CDR3 covers 17 residues. Here the CDR3 DNA reads TGTGCCATCAGTGAGTCACAGGCGGCAGAGGCCAAAAACATTCAGTACTTC. Translating it yields CAISESQAAEAKNIQYF.

The chain links TRBV7-8 to TRBJ1-2, with D perhaps matching TRBD1 (5 bases). Trimming took 3 bases from V and 1 from J, leaving 9 bases between them. This CDR3 region has 14 residues. Per the germline V gene, CDR1 is SGHVS and CDR2 is FQNEAQ. The CDR3 DNA follows: TGTGCCAGCAGCTTGGGACGGATTAACTATGGCTACACCTTC. It is translated as CASSLGRINYGYTF.

This clonotype has a handful of counts. CDR3 region: CSATGTAYNEQFF. The DNA for the CDR3 is TGCAGTGCTACCGGGACAGCTTACAATGAGCAGTTCTTC. The chain carries TRBV20-1 and TRBJ2-1, with 7 bases aligning to TRBD1. The CDR3 length is 13 residues. The germline CDR1 and CDR2 sequences are DFQATT and SNEGSKA (reference sequence). Losses at the gene ends were 4 bases for V and 4 bases for J; bases not matched to a gene: 4.

This clonotype was counted a few times. This chain joins TRBV6-6 and TRBJ2-6; a weak D match, TRBD2 (7 bases). Trimming left V 8 bases short and J 1 base short, with 18 bases between. The CDR3 is 17 amino acids. Germline V gene data show CDR1 as MNHNY and CDR2 as SVGAGI (reference sequence). CDR3 DNA sequence: TGTGCCAGCTCTAGGGGGGGCCCGCGGTCTGGGGCCAACGTCCTGACTTTC. This gives the protein CASSRGGPRSGANVLTF.

A note on this clonotype: This clone may be a read error of a much larger clone one base away. The chain combines TRBV5-1 with TRBJ2-1, with 8 bases lining up with TRBD2. The CDR3 has 14 amino acids. With 6 bases clipped from V and 7 bases from J, the junction kept 9 bases outside the gene matches. Germline CDR1 reads SGHRS; CDR2 reads YFSETQ. The DNA of the CDR3 is TGCGCCAGCATCACTAGCGGCCGGCATAATGAGCAGTTCTTC. Amino acids: CASITSGRHNEQFF.

With regard to this clonotype: This could be a read error, since a much larger clone is one nucleotide away. The chain employs TRBV6-5 and TRBJ2-1; no firm D call. CDR1 and CDR2 (germline): MNHEY, SVGAGI. V was cut by 6 bases and J by 4 bases, with 19 bases left in between. This CDR3 is built from 16 residues. The CDR3 DNA reads TGTGCCAGCAGGCCCACAACAAGGCTCCATTACAATGAGCAGTTCTTC. This encodes CASRPTTRLHYNEQFF.